These 11 T cell receptor beta chains were all obtained from the same sample, sequenced in a study of blood T cell repertoires in COVID-19. Libraries were prepared by immunoSEQ multiplex PCR; TCRdb keeps only in-frame clonotypes and omits some of them. The sample records about 44,000 clones, about 80% being singletons. Sequencing was carried out using peripheral blood. The receptors derive from a human donor in a cohort sampled during active COVID-19.

J is TRBJ1-1 and V is TRBV5-4, with a weak D call TRBD1 (6 bases). Germline values: CDR1 SGHNT, CDR2 YYREEE (reference sequence). V lost 5 bases, J lost 1 base, and 12 bases lay in between. CDR3 length: 14 amino acids. The CDR3 loop is CASREGGGNTEAFF. The CDR3 coding sequence is TGTGCCAGCAGGGAAGGGGGGGGGAACACTGAAGCTTTCTTT.

The chain joins TRBV5-5 to TRBJ2-5; D is undetermined. Looked up from germline, CDR1 is SGHKS and CDR2 is YYEKEE (reference sequence). This CDR3 contains 14 residues. Trimming cost V 0 bases and J 0 bases, with 6 bases left between them. The CDR3 DNA follows: TGTGCCAGCAGCTTGGGGCAGTACCAAGAGACCCAGTACTTC. It translates to CASSLGQYQETQYF. Complete variable domain (other parts from reference TRBV5-5 and TRBJ2-5): DAGVTQSPTHLIKTRGQQVTLRCSPISGHKSVSWYQQVLGQGPQFIFQYYEKEERGRGNFPDRFSARQFPNYSSELNVNALLLGDSALYLCASSLGQYQETQYFGPGTRLLVL.

This chain uses TRBV11-2 with TRBJ2-1; 8 bases are a match to TRBD2. V was pared by 0 bases and J by 13 bases, with 5 bases of the junction left unmatched. There are 13 residues in the CDR3. Germline lookup yields CDR1 SGHAT and CDR2 FQNNGV. The DNA of the CDR3 is TGTGCCAGCAGCTTAGACAGCGGGGGCCGTCAGTTCTTC. This sequence encodes CASSLDSGGRQFF.

The chain is built from TRBV20-1 and TRBJ1-2; the D is unclear. This CDR3 has 10 amino acids. The germline CDR1 and CDR2 sequences are DFQATT and SNEGSKA (reference sequence). Between the trimmed V and J ends, which lost 5 bases and 8 bases, there was a span of 9 bases. CDR3 residues: CSAENEGYTF. DNA of the CDR3: TGCAGTGCTGAAAACGAGGGCTACACCTTC.

V usage is TRBV7-9 and J usage is TRBJ2-5; 9 bases match TRBD1. The junction had 3 bases not matched to a gene; V was cut back by 6 bases and J by 4 bases. This CDR3 has 13 residues. Per the germline V gene, CDR1 is SEHNR and CDR2 is FQNEAQ (reference sequence). This chain's CDR3 is CASRTGGGETQYF. The CDR3, as DNA: TGTGCCAGCAGGACAGGGGGTGGAGAGACCCAGTACTTC.

This clone has only one observation. The rearrangement uses TRBV6-5 and TRBJ2-5, with 14 bases that match TRBD2. From germline, CDR1 is MNHEY and CDR2 SVGAGI. V shed 4 bases and J 5 bases; nucleotides not matched to a gene: 6. The CDR3 totals 16 residues. Here the CDR3 DNA reads TGTGCCAGCAGTTCAAGACTAGCGGGGGGGCGGGAGACCCAGTACTTC. This gives the protein CASSSRLAGGRETQYF.

The rearrangement uses TRBV19 and TRBJ1-2; TRBD1 aligns across 10 bases. The germline V gene encodes CDR1 LNHDA and CDR2 SQIVND (reference sequence). This CDR3 spans 15 amino acids. Unmatched junction bases numbered 7, after V lost 3 bases and J lost 6 bases. The CDR3 region has the DNA TGTGCCAGTAGTATGACCGGGACAGGGGAACATGGCTACACCTTC. This codes for CASSMTGTGEHGYTF.

The CDR3 loop is CASSQGLAGGVQYF. CDR3 nucleotides: TGCGCCAGCAGCCAAGGACTAGCGGGCGGAGTGCAGTATTTT. The chain uses TRBV4-3 and TRBJ2-3, with 10 bases that match TRBD2. The CDR3 totals 14 residues. V shed 1 base, J shed 11 bases, and the junction held 6 bases outside the gene matches. Germline V gene data show CDR1 as LGHNA and CDR2 as YSLEER.

V gene TRBV28 combines with J gene TRBJ1-4; D call uncertain. V shed 3 bases and J shed 0 bases, with 17 bases lying between them. The CDR3 covers 18 residues. The V gene's germline CDR1 is MDHEN and CDR2 SYDVKM. CDR3 region: CASSFGLLPAATNEKLFF. CDR3 DNA: TGTGCCAGCAGTTTTGGACTATTACCGGCGGCAACTAATGAAAAACTGTTTTTT.

The V and J genes are TRBV10-3 and TRBJ1-4; perhaps TRBD1 as D (6 bases). This CDR3 spans 14 amino acids. In germline, CDR1 is ENHRY, CDR2 SYGVKD. The V end lost 4 bases, the J end lost 4 bases, and 10 bases lay between the germline ends. The CDR3 DNA sequence: TGTGCCATCAGTGGCACAGGGCATAATGAAAAACTGTTTTTT. Its translation: CAISGTGHNEKLFF.

V usage is TRBV5-1 and J usage is TRBJ2-3, with D tentatively TRBD1 (6 bases). V lost 0 bases, J lost 5 bases, and 16 bases lay in between. The CDR3 spans 16 residues. Germline V gene sequence: CDR1 SGHRS, CDR2 YFSETQ. The CDR3 sequence is CASSLDGTLLGDTQYF. The CDR3 DNA reads TGCGCCAGCAGCTTGGATGGGACACTCCTGGGAGATACGCAGTATTTT.